This T cell receptor (beta chain) was obtained from a study of CD4 T cell repertoires and nickel (dated by TCRdb to the early 2020s). V is reduced by 3 bases and J by 3 bases, leaving a spacing of 12 bases between them. Its CDR3 holds 15 amino acids, cysteine through phenylalanine. Only CDR3 DNA remains: 45 bases, in frame from the first base. Library construction relied on RT-PCR. The sequencer listed for this sample is Illumina MiSeq. TCRdb reran the public reads through fastp at Q25 and MiXCR, keeping productive beta chains. One record per CDR3 amino acid sequence lists the most common genes and DNA. Counted in this sample were over 450 distinct CDR3 sequences; approximately 53% of them appeared once. The biggest ten clones account for around 18% of the sample. About this clonotype itself: The antigen this receptor binds is unknown. No per-base quality is available; no much larger clone lies one base away.

The receptor's source is a human donor in a nickel allergy study, with or without nickel allergy (not recorded which). It is not recorded whether this sample comes from one donor or several. In this chain, TRBV12-3 or TRBV12-4 is recombined with TRBJ1-3, with no D gene named confidently. The specimen was CD4+ T cells from blood, not recorded whether cultured. In nucleotide form, the sequence is TGTGCCAGCAGTTTCTTCTCGCCGGTTGGAAACACCATATATTTT. It translates to CASSFFSPVGNTIYF.